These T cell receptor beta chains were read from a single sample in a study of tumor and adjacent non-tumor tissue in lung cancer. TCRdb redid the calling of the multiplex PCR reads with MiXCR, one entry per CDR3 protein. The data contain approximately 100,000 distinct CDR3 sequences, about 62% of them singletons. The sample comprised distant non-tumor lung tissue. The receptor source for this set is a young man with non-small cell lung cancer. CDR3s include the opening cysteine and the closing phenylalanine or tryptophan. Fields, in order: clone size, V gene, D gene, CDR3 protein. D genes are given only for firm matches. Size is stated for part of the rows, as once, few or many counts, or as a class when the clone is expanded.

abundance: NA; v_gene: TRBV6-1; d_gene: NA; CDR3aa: CASSEWLSDQPQHF
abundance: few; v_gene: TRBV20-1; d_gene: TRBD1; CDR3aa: CSATRGQGALEQYF
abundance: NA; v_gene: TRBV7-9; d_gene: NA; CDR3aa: CASSSVGGAMGNLPQHF
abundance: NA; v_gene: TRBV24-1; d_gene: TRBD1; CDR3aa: CATSDATGRDTRELFF
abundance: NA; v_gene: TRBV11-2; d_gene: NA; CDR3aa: CASSLITGENNEQFF
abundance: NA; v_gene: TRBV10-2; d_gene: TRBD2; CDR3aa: CASSESLAGCEQYF
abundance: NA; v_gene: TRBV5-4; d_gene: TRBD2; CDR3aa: CASSLLGLAGAGTDMQYF
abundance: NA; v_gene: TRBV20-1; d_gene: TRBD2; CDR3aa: CSAETSGGFSHEQHF
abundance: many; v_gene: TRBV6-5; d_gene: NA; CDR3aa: CASSPLGGLAKNIQYF
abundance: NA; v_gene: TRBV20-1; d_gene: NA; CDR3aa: CSAGDEYEQHF